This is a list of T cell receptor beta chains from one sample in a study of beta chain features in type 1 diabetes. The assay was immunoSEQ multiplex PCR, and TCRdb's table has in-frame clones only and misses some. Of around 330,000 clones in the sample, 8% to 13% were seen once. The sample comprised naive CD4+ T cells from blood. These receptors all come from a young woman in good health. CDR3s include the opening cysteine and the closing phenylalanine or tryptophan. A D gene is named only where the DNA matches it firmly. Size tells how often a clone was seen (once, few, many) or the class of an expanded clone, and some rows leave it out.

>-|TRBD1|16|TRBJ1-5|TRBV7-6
CASSLGQRHSNQPQHF
TGTGCCAGCAGCTTGGGACAGAGACATAGCAATCAGCCCCAGCATTTT
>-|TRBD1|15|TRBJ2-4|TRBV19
CASSARTGAKNIQYF
TGTGCCAGTAGTGCCAGGACAGGGGCCAAAAACATTCAGTACTTC
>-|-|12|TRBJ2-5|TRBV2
CASKGDPETQYF
TGTGCCAGCAAGGGGGACCCGGAGACCCAGTACTTC
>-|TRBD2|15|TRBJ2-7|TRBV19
CASSMRLAQTYEQYF
TGTGCCAGTAGTATGAGACTAGCGCAGACCTACGAGCAGTACTTC
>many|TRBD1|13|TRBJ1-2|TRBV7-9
CASSFGTGDGYTF
TGTGCCAGCAGCTTCGGGACAGGGGATGGCTACACCTTC
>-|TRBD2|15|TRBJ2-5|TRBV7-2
CASSRRTSGQETQYF
TGTGCCAGCAGCCGGCGGACTAGCGGCCAAGAGACCCAGTACTTC
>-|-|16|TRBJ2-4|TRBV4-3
CASSQDQQLAKNIQYF
TGCGCCAGCAGCCAAGACCAACAGCTAGCCAAAAACATTCAGTACTTC
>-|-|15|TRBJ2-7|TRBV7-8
CASSSPQGRPYEQYF
TGTGCCAGCAGCTCCCCCCAGGGCAGGCCCTACGAGCAGTACTTC
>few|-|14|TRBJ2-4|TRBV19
CASSSGTPENIQYF
TGTGCCAGTAGTAGCGGGACCCCCGAGAACATTCAGTACTTC
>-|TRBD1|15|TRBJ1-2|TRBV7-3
CASSHEPGQVYGYTF
TGTGCCAGCAGCCACGAGCCGGGACAGGTTTATGGCTACACCTTC
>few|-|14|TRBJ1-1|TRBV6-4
CASSESSGFTEAFF
TGTGCCAGCAGTGAAAGTTCAGGGTTCACTGAAGCTTTCTTT
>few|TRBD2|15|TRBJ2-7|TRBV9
CASSTRGSGRGEQYF
TGTGCCAGCAGCACCCGGGGTAGCGGGAGAGGCGAGCAGTACTTC
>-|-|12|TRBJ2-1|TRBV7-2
CASSTLPGPQFF
TGTGCCAGCAGCACGCTTCCGGGTCCTCAGTTCTTC
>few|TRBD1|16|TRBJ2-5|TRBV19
CASKRWGQGNYETQYF
TGTGCCAGTAAAAGGTGGGGACAGGGTAACTACGAGACCCAGTACTTC